This is a list of T cell receptor beta chains from one sample in a study of CD8 T cells in ankylosing spondylitis. Using its own MiXCR run on the 5' RACE reads, TCRdb lists one record per CDR3 protein. The sample carries around 150,000 distinct CDR3 sequences, 40% to 50% recorded once. Sequenced sample: synovial fluid, either unsorted or a sorted T cell fraction (not recorded which). The receptors come from a male donor with ankylosing spondylitis. Each CDR3 is given with its conserved first and last residue. The order of the fields is V gene, clone size, J gene, D gene, CDR3 DNA, CDR3 protein. A D gene is named only where the DNA matches it firmly. The size field is filled for only some rows; it gives once, few, many or a size class.

v_gene: TRBV2
abundance: .
j_gene: TRBJ2-3
d_gene: TRBD1
CDR3nt: TGTGCCAGGGAGGACAGGAACACAGATACGCAGTATTTT
CDR3aa: CAREDRNTDTQYF

v_gene: TRBV29-1
abundance: few
j_gene: TRBJ2-7
d_gene: .
CDR3nt: TGCAGCGTTGGGAAGGGGTGGGAGAGCTCCTACGAGCAGTACTTC
CDR3aa: CSVGKGWESSYEQYF

v_gene: TRBV5-1
abundance: once
j_gene: TRBJ2-1
d_gene: TRBD2
CDR3nt: TGCGCCAGCAGCTTGGGCGCTAGCGGGCTGAATGAGCAGTTCTTC
CDR3aa: CASSLGASGLNEQFF

v_gene: TRBV4-1
abundance: .
j_gene: TRBJ1-4
d_gene: TRBD1
CDR3nt: TGCGCCAGCAGCCACCCGACAGGGGTAAATGAAAAACTGTTTTTT
CDR3aa: CASSHPTGVNEKLFF

v_gene: TRBV13
abundance: .
j_gene: TRBJ2-3
d_gene: .
CDR3nt: TGTGCCAGCAGGGCTCTAGAGAGCACAGATACGCAGTATTTT
CDR3aa: CASRALESTDTQYF

v_gene: TRBV3-1
abundance: .
j_gene: TRBJ2-3
d_gene: TRBD2
CDR3nt: TGTGCCAGCAGCCAGCGAACTAGCGGACAACACACAGATACGCAGTATTTT
CDR3aa: CASSQRTSGQHTDTQYF

v_gene: TRBV25-1
abundance: .
j_gene: TRBJ1-1
d_gene: .
CDR3nt: TGTGCCAGCGCCGCGTTGGGCAACATGAACACTGAAGCTTTCTTT
CDR3aa: CASAALGNMNTEAFF

v_gene: TRBV29-1
abundance: .
j_gene: TRBJ1-1
d_gene: .
CDR3nt: TGCAGCGCTGGGGTGAACACTGAAGCTTTCTTT
CDR3aa: CSAGVNTEAFF

v_gene: TRBV27
abundance: .
j_gene: TRBJ2-2
d_gene: TRBD1
CDR3nt: TGTGCCAGCAGCGATCACAGTGGGACAGGGACGGACACCGGGGAGCTGTTTTTT
CDR3aa: CASSDHSGTGTDTGELFF

v_gene: TRBV11-2
abundance: few
j_gene: TRBJ2-1
d_gene: .
CDR3nt: TGTGCCAGCAGCTTATCCCCGGACAGTCTGAAGCATGAGCAGTTCTTC
CDR3aa: CASSLSPDSLKHEQFF

v_gene: TRBV11-2
abundance: once
j_gene: TRBJ1-6
d_gene: .
CDR3nt: TGTGCCAGCAGCTCACTTGGAATATACTCCTATAATTCACCCCTCCACTTT
CDR3aa: CASSSLGIYSYNSPLHF

v_gene: TRBV4-1
abundance: .
j_gene: TRBJ2-5
d_gene: .
CDR3nt: TGCGCCAGCAGCCAATTACCGCCCGGGGCCAAGATGACCCAGTACTTC
CDR3aa: CASSQLPPGAKMTQYF

v_gene: TRBV18
abundance: few
j_gene: TRBJ2-7
d_gene: TRBD2
CDR3nt: TGTGCCAGCTCACCGGGCCAGGGCCCGGGGGGCGAGCAGTACTTC
CDR3aa: CASSPGQGPGGEQYF

v_gene: TRBV20-1
abundance: .
j_gene: TRBJ2-1
d_gene: TRBD2
CDR3nt: TGCAGTGCTGGAGGGACTAGCGGTTACAATGAGCAGTTCTTC
CDR3aa: CSAGGTSGYNEQFF

v_gene: TRBV6-5
abundance: .
j_gene: TRBJ2-7
d_gene: .
CDR3nt: TGTGCCAGCAGTTACAGGGCTACCTACGAGCAGTACTTC
CDR3aa: CASSYRATYEQYF

v_gene: TRBV20-1
abundance: .
j_gene: TRBJ1-1
d_gene: .
CDR3nt: TGCAGTGCTAGCGTTAGGGGGGGCGGGACTGAAGCTTTCTTT
CDR3aa: CSASVRGGGTEAFF

v_gene: TRBV27
abundance: .
j_gene: TRBJ2-1
d_gene: .
CDR3nt: TGTGCCAGCAGTTACGACTCCCTGGGGAATGAGCAGTTCTTC
CDR3aa: CASSYDSLGNEQFF

v_gene: TRBV3-1
abundance: .
j_gene: TRBJ2-1
d_gene: TRBD1
CDR3nt: TGTGCCAGCAGCCCAGGGACAGGGCAGGGCAATGAGCAGTTCTTC
CDR3aa: CASSPGTGQGNEQFF

v_gene: TRBV28
abundance: .
j_gene: TRBJ2-1
d_gene: TRBD1
CDR3nt: TGTGCCAGCAGTGACAGGGTTTTTAGTGAGCAGTTCTTC
CDR3aa: CASSDRVFSEQFF

v_gene: TRBV4-2
abundance: .
j_gene: TRBJ2-7
d_gene: TRBD2
CDR3nt: TGTGCCAGCAGCCAGGGGAATAGCGGGAGGGCGCCCCACGAGCAGTACTTC
CDR3aa: CASSQGNSGRAPHEQYF

v_gene: TRBV5-1
abundance: .
j_gene: TRBJ1-6
d_gene: .
CDR3nt: TGCGCCAGCAGCGCTTACGGGTGGGGTTCCTATAATTCACCCCTCCACTTT
CDR3aa: CASSAYGWGSYNSPLHF

v_gene: TRBV7-9
abundance: .
j_gene: TRBJ1-2
d_gene: .
CDR3nt: TGTGCCAGCACCCAACCCCGGGGCGGAGGCTACACCTTC
CDR3aa: CASTQPRGGGYTF

v_gene: TRBV7-6
abundance: few
j_gene: TRBJ2-1
d_gene: .
CDR3nt: TGTGCCAGCAGCTTAGAGGCAGGGCGTGATGAGCAGTTCTTC
CDR3aa: CASSLEAGRDEQFF

v_gene: TRBV20-1
abundance: .
j_gene: TRBJ2-1
d_gene: .
CDR3nt: TGCAGTACAGACCGATTCAATGAGCAGTTCTTC
CDR3aa: CSTDRFNEQFF

v_gene: TRBV28
abundance: many
j_gene: TRBJ2-2
d_gene: TRBD2
CDR3nt: TGTGCCAGCAGTTTTTGGGGGGAGGGCCCCACCGGGGAGCTGTTTTTT
CDR3aa: CASSFWGEGPTGELFF

v_gene: TRBV27
abundance: .
j_gene: TRBJ1-2
d_gene: .
CDR3nt: TGTGCCAGCAGTTCAAACAGGGCCGGGTTTCGAGGCGTCCCGCATTGGGCGGATGGCTACACCTTC
CDR3aa: CASSSNRAGFRGVPHWADGYTF

v_gene: TRBV7-6
abundance: few
j_gene: TRBJ2-7
d_gene: .
CDR3nt: TGTGCCAGCAGCTTAGGGGGCAACCCCTACGAGCAGTACTTC
CDR3aa: CASSLGGNPYEQYF

v_gene: TRBV15
abundance: once
j_gene: TRBJ2-7
d_gene: TRBD1
CDR3nt: TGTGCCACCAGCAGAGGAGAAGGGGGCTACTACGAGCAGTACTTC
CDR3aa: CATSRGEGGYYEQYF

v_gene: TRBV12-3/TRBV12-4
abundance: few
j_gene: TRBJ2-7
d_gene: .
CDR3nt: TGTGCCAGCAACCCTTGGGGGCTCTCCTACGAGCAGTACTTC
CDR3aa: CASNPWGLSYEQYF